The 9 T cell receptor beta chains listed next were all sequenced from one sample in a study of cytomegalovirus exposure and HLA in healthy donors. PCR involved 60 Vbeta and 13 Jbeta primers. This table comes from immunoSEQ multiplex PCR, and its TCRdb copy is limited to in-frame clones, with some not included. The sample carries some 200,000 clones, roughly 91% recorded once. Sequenced: PBMCs. These receptors were collected from a young woman in good health and CMV-seronegative.

The J gene is TRBJ2-7, the V gene TRBV6-5; 11 bases are shared with TRBD2. This CDR3 spans 16 amino acids. Germline V gives CDR1 MNHEY, CDR2 SVGAGI. V lost 0 bases and J lost 5; bases outside the gene matches: 6. The CDR3 sequence is CASSYSIAGGFHEQYF. CDR3 DNA: TGTGCCAGCAGTTACTCGATAGCGGGGGGGTTCCACGAGCAGTACTTC.

This chain connects TRBV6-5 to TRBJ1-1, with 8 bases that match TRBD1. V was clipped by 2 bases and J by 7 bases; unmatched bases: 6. The CDR3 spans 14 residues. From germline, CDR1 is MNHEY and CDR2 SVGAGI. CDR3 loop: CASSYQTGEDEAFF. In nucleotides, the CDR3 is TGTGCCAGCAGTTACCAGACAGGGGAAGATGAAGCTTTCTTT.

This clone was observed once. The chain has TRBV6-1 and TRBJ2-3, with D possibly matching TRBD2 (7 bases). The CDR3 is 14 amino acids. With 6 bases removed from V and 2 bases from J, the gap between germline ends came to 12 bases. Germline-derived CDR1 and CDR2 are MNHNS and SASEGT. The CDR3 loop is CASRRGGPTDTQYF. The CDR3 DNA reads TGTGCCAGCAGGAGGGGGGGGCCCACAGATACGCAGTATTTT.

The chain links TRBV14 to TRBJ1-2, with TRBD1 matching 7 bases. Germline V CDR1 and CDR2: SGHDN, FVKESK. With V trimmed by 5 bases and J by 1 base, 7 bases remained unmatched. The CDR3 consists of 15 residues. The CDR3 loop is CASSSDRAYNYGYTF. Written as DNA, the CDR3 is TGTGCCAGCAGCTCCGACAGGGCCTATAACTATGGCTACACCTTC.

J is TRBJ1-5 and V is TRBV5-6, with a weak D call TRBD1 (5 bases). The germline gives CDR1 SGHDT, CDR2 YYEEEE. V lost 0 bases to trimming and J lost 2 bases, with 9 bases between them. The CDR3 is 15 residues long. Here the CDR3 reads CASSLGQGGNQPQHF. Here the CDR3 DNA reads TGTGCCAGCAGCTTGGGCCAGGGCGGCAATCAGCCCCAGCATTTT.

The chain links TRBV21-1 to TRBJ1-5; the DNA was not used to check the table's D call, TRBD1. TRBV21-1 corresponds to a pseudogene. The CDR3 sequence is 16 residues long. CDR3 in DNA: TGTGCCAGGGTTGCAAAAGGGCGGCAGGGCAGTCAGCCCCAGCATTTT. Its translation: CARVAKGRQGSQPQHF.

V usage is TRBV7-2 and J usage is TRBJ2-1, with a possible D match to TRBD2 (6 bases). The germline gives CDR1 SGHTA, CDR2 FQGNSA. Trimming pared 5 bases from V and 10 bases from J, leaving 15 bases between. The length of the CDR3 is 13 residues. The CDR3 DNA is TGTGCCAGCAGCCCGTTAGCGGATTGGGAGCAGTTCTTC. Protein sequence: CASSPLADWEQFF.

This clone occurred a few times. V gene TRBV10-1 combines with J gene TRBJ2-1; TRBD1 agrees at 8 bases. The V and J ends lost 6 bases and 9 bases, in that order; junction bases with no gene match: 10. Germline V lookup: CDR1 WNHNN, CDR2 SYGVQD (reference sequence). There are 14 residues in the CDR3. CDR3 sequence: CASRPLATGVEQFF. The CDR3 nucleotides are TGCGCCAGCAGGCCGCTAGCGACAGGGGTTGAGCAGTTCTTC.

This chain uses TRBV29-1 with TRBJ1-1; weak D call: TRBD1 (6 bases). The CDR3 has 14 amino acids. The germline V and J ends were trimmed by 3 bases and 1 base, with 12 bases remaining between them. Per the germline V gene, CDR1 is SQVTM and CDR2 is ANQGSEA. This CDR3 is CSVDFGTQNTEAFF. CDR3 in DNA: TGCAGCGTTGATTTTGGGACACAGAACACTGAAGCTTTCTTT.